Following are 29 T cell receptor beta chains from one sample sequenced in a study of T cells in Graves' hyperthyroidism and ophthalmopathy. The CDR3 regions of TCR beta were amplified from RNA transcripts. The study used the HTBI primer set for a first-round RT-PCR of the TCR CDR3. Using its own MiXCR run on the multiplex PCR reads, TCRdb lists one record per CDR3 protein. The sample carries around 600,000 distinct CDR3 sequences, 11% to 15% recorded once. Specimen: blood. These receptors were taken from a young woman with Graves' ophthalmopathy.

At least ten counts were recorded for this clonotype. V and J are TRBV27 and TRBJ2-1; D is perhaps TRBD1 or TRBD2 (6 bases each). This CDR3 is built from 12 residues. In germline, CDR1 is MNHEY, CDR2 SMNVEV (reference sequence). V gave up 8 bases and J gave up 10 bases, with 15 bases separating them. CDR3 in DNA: TGTGCCAGCGCCCTAGGGGGGCGGGAGCAGTTCTTC. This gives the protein CASALGGREQFF.

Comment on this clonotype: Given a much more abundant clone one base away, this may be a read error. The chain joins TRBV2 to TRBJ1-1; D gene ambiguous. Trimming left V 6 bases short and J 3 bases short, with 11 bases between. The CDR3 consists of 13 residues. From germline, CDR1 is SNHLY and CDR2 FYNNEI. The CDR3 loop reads CASSRNSDTEAFF. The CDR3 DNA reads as TGTGCCAGCAGCCGAAACTCGGACACTGAAGCTTTCTTT.

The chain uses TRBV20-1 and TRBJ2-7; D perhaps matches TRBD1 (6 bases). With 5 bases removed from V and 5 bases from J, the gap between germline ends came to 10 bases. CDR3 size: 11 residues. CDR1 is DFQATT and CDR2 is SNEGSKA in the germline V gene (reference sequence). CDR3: CSAWDIHEQYF. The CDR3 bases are TGCAGTGCTTGGGACATCCACGAGCAGTACTTC.

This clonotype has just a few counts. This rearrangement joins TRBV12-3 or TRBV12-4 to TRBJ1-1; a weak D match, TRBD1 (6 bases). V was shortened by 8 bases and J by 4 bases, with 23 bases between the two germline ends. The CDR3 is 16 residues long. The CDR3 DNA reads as TGTGCCAGCCGATCCCTCTTCCGGGGGGGGCGCACTGAAGCTTTCTTT. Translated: CASRSLFRGGRTEAFF.

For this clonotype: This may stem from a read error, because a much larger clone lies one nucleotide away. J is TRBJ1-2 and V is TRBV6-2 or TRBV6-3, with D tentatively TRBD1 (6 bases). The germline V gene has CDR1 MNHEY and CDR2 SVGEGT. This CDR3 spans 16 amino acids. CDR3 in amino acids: CASSYSFSGAPWGYAF. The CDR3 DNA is TGTGCCAGCAGTTACTCGTTCTCGGGGGCGCCCTGGGGCTACGCCTTC.

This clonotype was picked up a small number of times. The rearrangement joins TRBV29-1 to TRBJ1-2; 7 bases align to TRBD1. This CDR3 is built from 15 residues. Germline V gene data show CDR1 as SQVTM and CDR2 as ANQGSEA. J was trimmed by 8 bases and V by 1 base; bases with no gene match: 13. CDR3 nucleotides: TGCAGCGTTGAAGTCCCCCTTGAGACAGGGTACGGCTACACCTTC. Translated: CSVEVPLETGYGYTF.

CDR3 sequence (DNA): TGTGCCAGCAGTTTCCTAGGGGGCGCTGTAACCTACGAGCAGTACTTC. Its translation: CASSFLGGAVTYEQYF. The gene calls are TRBV28 and TRBJ2-7, with 7 bases lining up with TRBD1. CDR3 length equals 16 residues. The trim removed 3 bases at V and 2 bases at J, leaving 10 bases unmatched. Per the germline V gene, CDR1 is MDHEN and CDR2 is SYDVKM. Full variable domain (missing parts from reference TRBV28 and TRBJ2-7): DVKVTQSSRYLVKRTGEKVFLECVQDMDHENMFWYRQDPGLGLRLIYFSYDVKMKEKGDIPEGYSVSREKKERFSLILESASTNQTSMYLCASSFLGGAVTYEQYFGPGTRLTVT.

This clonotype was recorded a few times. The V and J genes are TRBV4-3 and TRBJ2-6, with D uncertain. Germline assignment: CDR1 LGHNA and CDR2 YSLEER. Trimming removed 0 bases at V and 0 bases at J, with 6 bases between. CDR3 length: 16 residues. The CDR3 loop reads CASSQEGVSGANVLTF. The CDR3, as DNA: TGCGCCAGCAGCCAAGAGGGCGTCTCTGGGGCCAACGTCCTGACTTTC.

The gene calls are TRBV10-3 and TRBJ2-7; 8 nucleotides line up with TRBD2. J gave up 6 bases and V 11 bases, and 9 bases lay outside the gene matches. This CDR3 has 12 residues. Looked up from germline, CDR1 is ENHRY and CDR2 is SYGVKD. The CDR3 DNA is TGTGCCGCGGCCGGGACTAGGGTCGAGCAGTACTTC. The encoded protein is CAAAGTRVEQYF.

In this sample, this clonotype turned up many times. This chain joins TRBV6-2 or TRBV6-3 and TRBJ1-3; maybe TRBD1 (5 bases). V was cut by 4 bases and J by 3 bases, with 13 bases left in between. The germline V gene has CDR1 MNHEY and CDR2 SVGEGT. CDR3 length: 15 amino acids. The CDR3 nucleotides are TGTGCCAGCAGTTTTCTCGGGGCGATTGGAAACACCATATATTTT. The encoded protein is CASSFLGAIGNTIYF.

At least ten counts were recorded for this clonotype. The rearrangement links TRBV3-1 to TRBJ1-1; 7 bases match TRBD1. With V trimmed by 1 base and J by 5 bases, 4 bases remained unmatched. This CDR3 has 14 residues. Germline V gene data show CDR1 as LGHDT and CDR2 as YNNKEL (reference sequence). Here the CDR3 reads CASSQADRATEAFF. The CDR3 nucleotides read TGTGCCAGCAGCCAAGCCGACAGGGCAACTGAAGCTTTCTTT. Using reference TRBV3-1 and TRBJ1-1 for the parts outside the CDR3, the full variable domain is DTAVSQTPKYLVTQMGNDKSIKCEQNLGHDTMYWYKQDSKKFLKIMFSYNNKELIINETVPNRFSPKSPDKAHLNLHINSLELGDSAVYFCASSQADRATEAFFGQGTRLTVV.

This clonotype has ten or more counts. CDR3 DNA: TGCAGTGCTGGCTGGGCAGGGGAGTATCGTGGCTACACCTTC. Its translation: CSAGWAGEYRGYTF. The gene calls are TRBV20-1 and TRBJ1-2; a weak D match, TRBD1 (6 bases). Trimming removed 5 bases at V and 7 bases at J, with 20 bases between. Germline CDR1 DFQATT, CDR2 SNEGSKA (reference sequence). The CDR3 has 14 residues.

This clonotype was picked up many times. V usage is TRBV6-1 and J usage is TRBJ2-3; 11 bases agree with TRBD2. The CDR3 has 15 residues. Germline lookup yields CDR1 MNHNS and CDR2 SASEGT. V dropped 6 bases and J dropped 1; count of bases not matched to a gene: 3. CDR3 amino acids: CASRALAGGTDTQYF. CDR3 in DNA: TGTGCCAGCAGGGCACTAGCGGGGGGCACAGATACGCAGTATTTT.

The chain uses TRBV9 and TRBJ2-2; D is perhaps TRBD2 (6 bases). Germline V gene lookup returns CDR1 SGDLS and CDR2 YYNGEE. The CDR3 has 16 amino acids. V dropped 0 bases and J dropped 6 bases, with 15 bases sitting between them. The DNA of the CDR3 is TGTGCCAGCAGCGTAGCTTTTTGGAGGGACCCCGGGGAGCTGTTTTTT. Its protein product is CASSVAFWRDPGELFF. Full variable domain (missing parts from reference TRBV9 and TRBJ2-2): DSGVTQTPKHLITATGQRVTLRCSPRSGDLSVYWYQQSLDQGLQFLIQYYNGEERAKGNILERFSAQQFPDLHSELNLSSLELGDSALYFCASSVAFWRDPGELFFGEGSRLTVL.

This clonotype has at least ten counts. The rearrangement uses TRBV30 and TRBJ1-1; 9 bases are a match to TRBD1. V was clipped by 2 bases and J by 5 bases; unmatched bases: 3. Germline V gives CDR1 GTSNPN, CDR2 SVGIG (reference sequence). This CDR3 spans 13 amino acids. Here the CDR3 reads CAWSTGQGTEAFF. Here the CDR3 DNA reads TGTGCCTGGAGTACGGGACAGGGAACTGAAGCTTTCTTT. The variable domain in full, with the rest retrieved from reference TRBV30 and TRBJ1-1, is SQTIHQWPATLVQPVGSPLSLECTVEGTSNPNLYWYRQAAGRGLQLLFYSVGIGQISSEVPQNLSASRPQDRQFILSSKKLLLSDSGFYLCAWSTGQGTEAFFGQGTRLTVV.

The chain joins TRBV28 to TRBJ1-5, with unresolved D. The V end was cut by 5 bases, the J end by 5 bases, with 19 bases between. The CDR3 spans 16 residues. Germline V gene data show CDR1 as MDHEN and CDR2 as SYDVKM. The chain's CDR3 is CASSPIRTWRYQPQHF. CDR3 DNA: TGTGCCAGCAGTCCCATCCGGACCTGGCGGTATCAGCCCCAGCATTTT.

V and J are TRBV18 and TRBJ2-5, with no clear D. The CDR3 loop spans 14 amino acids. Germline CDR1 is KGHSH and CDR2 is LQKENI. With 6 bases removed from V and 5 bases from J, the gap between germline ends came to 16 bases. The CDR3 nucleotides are TGTGCCAGCTCGCCAGAAAGGGCTGGGGAGACCCAGTACTTC. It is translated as CASSPERAGETQYF.

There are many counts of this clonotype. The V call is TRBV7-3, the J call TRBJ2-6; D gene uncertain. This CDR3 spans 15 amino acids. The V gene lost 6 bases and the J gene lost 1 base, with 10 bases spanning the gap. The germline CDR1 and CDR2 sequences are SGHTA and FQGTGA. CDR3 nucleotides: TGTGCCAGCAGTTTGACCTTTTCTGGGGCCAACGTCCTGACTTTC. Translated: CASSLTFSGANVLTF.

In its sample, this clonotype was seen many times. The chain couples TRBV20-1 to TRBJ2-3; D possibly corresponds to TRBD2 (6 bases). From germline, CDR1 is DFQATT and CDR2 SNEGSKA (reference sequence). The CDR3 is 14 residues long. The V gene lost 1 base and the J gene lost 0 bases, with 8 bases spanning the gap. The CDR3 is CSARARDSTDTQYF. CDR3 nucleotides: TGCAGTGCTAGAGCGCGGGATAGCACAGATACGCAGTATTTT.

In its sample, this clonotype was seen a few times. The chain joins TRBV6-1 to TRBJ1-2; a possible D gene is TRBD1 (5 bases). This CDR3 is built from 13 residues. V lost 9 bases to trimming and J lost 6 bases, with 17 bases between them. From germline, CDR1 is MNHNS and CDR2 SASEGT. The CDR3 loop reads CASGWGSGHGYTF. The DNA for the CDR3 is TGTGCCAGTGGTTGGGGGTCGGGGCATGGCTACACCTTC.

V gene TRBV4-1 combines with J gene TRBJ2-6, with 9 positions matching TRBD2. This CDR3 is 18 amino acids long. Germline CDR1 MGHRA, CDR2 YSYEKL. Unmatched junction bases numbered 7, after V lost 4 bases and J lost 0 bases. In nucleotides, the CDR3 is TGCGCCAGCAGCCGTACTAGCGGGTATAGCTCTGGGGCCAACGTCCTGACTTTC. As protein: CASSRTSGYSSGANVLTF.

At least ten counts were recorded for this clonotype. The CDR3 DNA reads as TGTGCCAGCAGTTACACAGGGAACAATGAGCAGTTCTTC. Translation: CASSYTGNNEQFF. This chain joins TRBV2 and TRBJ2-1; a possible D gene is TRBD1 (6 bases). In germline, CDR1 is SNHLY, CDR2 FYNNEI. V lost 5 bases to trimming and J lost 5 bases, with 10 bases between them. The CDR3 covers 13 residues.

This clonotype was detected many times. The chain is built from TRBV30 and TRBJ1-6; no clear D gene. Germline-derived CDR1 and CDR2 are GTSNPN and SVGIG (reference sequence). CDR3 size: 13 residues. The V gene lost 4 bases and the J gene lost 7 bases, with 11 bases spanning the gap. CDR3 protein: CAWTMRGNSPLHF. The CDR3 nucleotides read TGTGCCTGGACCATGAGAGGCAATTCACCCCTCCACTTT. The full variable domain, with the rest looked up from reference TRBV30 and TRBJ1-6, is SQTIHQWPATLVQPVGSPLSLECTVEGTSNPNLYWYRQAAGRGLQLLFYSVGIGQISSEVPQNLSASRPQDRQFILSSKKLLLSDSGFYLCAWTMRGNSPLHFGNGTRLTVT.

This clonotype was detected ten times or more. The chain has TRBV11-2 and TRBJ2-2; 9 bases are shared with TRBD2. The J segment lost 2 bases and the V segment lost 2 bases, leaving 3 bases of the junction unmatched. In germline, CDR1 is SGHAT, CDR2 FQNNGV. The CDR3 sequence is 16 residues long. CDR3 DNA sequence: TGTGCCAGCAGCTTATCCGGGACTAGCAACACCGGGGAGCTGTTTTTT. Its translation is CASSLSGTSNTGELFF.

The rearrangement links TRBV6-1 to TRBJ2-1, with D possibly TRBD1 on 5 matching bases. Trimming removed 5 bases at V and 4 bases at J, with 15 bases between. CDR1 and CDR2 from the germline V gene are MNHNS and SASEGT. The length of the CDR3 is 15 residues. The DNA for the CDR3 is TGTGCCAGCAGTTTCACAGGCTTTCTGTACAATGAGCAGTTCTTC. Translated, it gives CASSFTGFLYNEQFF.

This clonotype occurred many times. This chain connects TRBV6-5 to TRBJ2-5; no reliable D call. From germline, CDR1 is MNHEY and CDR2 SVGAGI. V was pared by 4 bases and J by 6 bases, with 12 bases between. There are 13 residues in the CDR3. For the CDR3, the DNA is TGTGCCAGCAGTTCCAACGGACCCAAGACCCAGTACTTC. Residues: CASSSNGPKTQYF.

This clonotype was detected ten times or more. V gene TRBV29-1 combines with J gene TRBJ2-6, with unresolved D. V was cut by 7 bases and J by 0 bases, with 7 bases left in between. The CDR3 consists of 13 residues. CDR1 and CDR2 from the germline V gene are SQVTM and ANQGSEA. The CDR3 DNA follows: TGCAGCGCTCAGAGCTCTGGGGCCAACGTCCTGACTTTC. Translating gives CSAQSSGANVLTF.

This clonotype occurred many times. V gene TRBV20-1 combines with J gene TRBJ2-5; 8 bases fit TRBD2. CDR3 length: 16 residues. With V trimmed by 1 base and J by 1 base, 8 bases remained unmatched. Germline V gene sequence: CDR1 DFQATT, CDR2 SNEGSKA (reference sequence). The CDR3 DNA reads TGCAGTGCTAGAGCCGGGACTAGTGGGAGCCAAGAGACCCAGTACTTC. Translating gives CSARAGTSGSQETQYF.

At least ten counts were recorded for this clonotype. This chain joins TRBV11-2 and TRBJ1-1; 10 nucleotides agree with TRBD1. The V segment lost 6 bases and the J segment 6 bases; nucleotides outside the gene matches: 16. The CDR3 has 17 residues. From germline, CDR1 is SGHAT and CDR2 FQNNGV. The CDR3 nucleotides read TGTGCCAGCAGGTTCGACAGGGGGCGAAGGAGAAGCTCTGAAGCTTTCTTT. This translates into CASRFDRGRRRSSEAFF.